Listed below are T cell receptor beta chains from one sample, sequenced in a study of control samples from healthy donors and cancer patients. Using immunoSEQ multiplex PCR, the repertoire was profiled, and TCRdb retains in-frame clones only, with some absent. This repertoire shows some 150,000 clones, 80% to 95% found once; its top ten account for 4.1%. The sample was blood. These receptors were collected from a woman in her sixties or seventies in good health. CDR3s include the opening cysteine and the closing phenylalanine or tryptophan. A D gene is named only where the DNA matches it firmly. Clone size appears in some rows only: once, few, many, or a class for an expanded clone.

V,size,J,D,length,CDR3,DNA
TRBV9,NA,TRBJ2-2,NA,14,CASSVVGQAGELFF,TGTGCCAGCAGCGTAGTTGGGCAGGCCGGGGAGCTGTTTTTT
TRBV19,NA,TRBJ2-7,TRBD1,15,CASSIRGLDSYEQYF,TGTGCCAGTAGTATAAGGGGGCTGGACAGCTACGAGCAGTACTTC
TRBV18,NA,TRBJ1-6,NA,14,CASSPRDGDSPLHF,TGTGCCAGCTCACCCCGGGACGGGGATTCACCCCTCCACTTT
TRBV6-6,once,TRBJ1-6,NA,16,CASSYSGASYNSPLHF,TGTGCCAGCAGTTACTCTGGGGCGTCCTATAATTCACCCCTCCACTTT
TRBV6-2/TRBV6-3,NA,TRBJ2-5,NA,14,CASSDLVGVETQYF,TGTGCCAGCAGCGATTTAGTGGGGGTAGAGACCCAGTACTTC
TRBV5-1,NA,TRBJ2-3,NA,15,CASSTGGLSTDTQYF,TGCGCCAGCAGCACCGGGGGCCTAAGCACAGATACGCAGTATTTT
TRBV6-1,NA,TRBJ2-5,NA,15,CASSEGTGSVETQYF,TGTGCCAGCAGTGAAGGCACAGGGTCAGTGGAGACCCAGTACTTC
TRBV9,NA,TRBJ1-4,NA,13,CASSRYSDEKLFF,TGTGCCAGCAGCCGCTACTCAGATGAAAAACTGTTTTTT
TRBV7-8,NA,TRBJ1-3,NA,16,CASISSSGGPGNTIYF,TGTGCCAGCATATCCTCTTCCGGGGGGCCAGGAAACACCATATATTTT
TRBV9,NA,TRBJ2-3,TRBD2,18,CASSAGTSGGASTDTQYF,TGTGCCAGCAGCGCAGGGACTAGCGGGGGAGCTAGCACAGATACGCAGTATTTT
TRBV7-2,NA,TRBJ1-4,NA,15,CASSLNRDYPEKLFF,TGTGCCAGCAGCCTTAACAGGGATTACCCTGAAAAACTGTTTTTT
TRBV7-3,once,TRBJ2-7,NA,13,CASSLTRTDEQYF,TGTGCCAGCAGCTTAACTAGAACGGACGAGCAGTACTTC
TRBV3-1/TRBV3-2,NA,TRBJ2-5,TRBD1,15,CASSQDYRGFETQYF,TGTGCCAGCAGCCAAGATTACAGGGGATTTGAGACCCAGTACTTC
TRBV2,NA,TRBJ2-5,TRBD2,16,CASTLIGTRVGGAQYF,TGTGCCAGCACCCTCATCGGGACGAGGGTGGGGGGGGCCCAGTACTTC
TRBV5-6,NA,TRBJ2-2,TRBD1,16,CASSSIYRGPDGELFF,TGTGCCAGCAGCTCCATTTACAGGGGGCCTGACGGGGAGCTGTTTTTT
TRBV7-8,few,TRBJ1-2,NA,16,CASSPDSGVPNYGYTF,TGTGCCAGCAGCCCTGACTCGGGGGTCCCGAACTATGGCTACACCTTC
TRBV5-4,NA,TRBJ2-1,TRBD1,19,CASTRRQGKIEGLYNEQFF,TGTGCCAGCACCCGTCGACAGGGGAAGATTGAGGGACTTTACAATGAGCAGTTCTTC
TRBV4-3,once,TRBJ2-1,TRBD2,17,CASSQELAGGLYNEQFF,TGCGCCAGCAGCCAAGAATTAGCGGGGGGGCTTTACAATGAGCAGTTCTTC
TRBV19,NA,TRBJ2-3,TRBD2,13,CASLAGGADTQYF,TGTGCCAGTTTAGCGGGGGGTGCAGATACGCAGTATTTT
TRBV6-6,NA,TRBJ1-1,NA,13,CASSTGQRKSAFF,TGTGCCAGCAGTACCGGACAGCGGAAATCAGCTTTCTTT
TRBV4-2,NA,TRBJ1-1,NA,15,CASSQGAGERTEAFF,TGTGCCAGCAGCCAGGGTGCAGGGGAACGCACTGAAGCTTTCTTT
TRBV18,NA,TRBJ1-1,NA,13,CASSEVRNTEAFF,TGTGCCAGCTCCGAGGTTCGGAACACTGAAGCTTTCTTT